A selection of T cell receptor beta chains follows, all from one sample in a study of blood T cell repertoires in COVID-19. Profiled with immunoSEQ multiplex PCR; TCRdb holds only in-frame clones, not every one. The repertoire holds about 59,000 clones, with 70% to 80% as singletons. The sequenced material came from peripheral blood. The receptors shown here come from a man aged 55 to 70 with acute or convalescent COVID-19. The conserved cysteine and the conserved F or W are not part of the CDR3 here.

>TRBV24-1
ATSEGDSTANYGYT
>TRBV11-3
ASSLVQGGTDTQY
>TRBV28
ASIGWGPSGNTIY
>TRBV7-2
ASSLDPGGSYEQY
>TRBV4-1
ASSQGALFEKLF
>TRBV28
ASGLSGVNTEAF
>TRBV5-1
ASSLGGISYGYT
>TRBV6-5
ASKKDRSNQPQH
>TRBV19
ASSKGSGRGSYEQY
>TRBV2
ASSPGGLAGGANTGELF
>TRBV9
ASSPRIGSSYEQY
>TRBV10-3
AISPGTSGSRGELF
>TRBV11-2
ASSLGTGGGETQY
>TRBV19
ASSLQGEDGYT
>TRBV6-6
ASSWGLQETQY
>TRBV21-1
ASSKGGTAYNSPLH
>TRBV3-1/TRBV3-2
ASSRTVYNSPLH
>TRBV9
ASSVRSTETQY
>TRBV7-3
ASSLIGRGSGDTQY
>TRBV2
ASSGQMNTEAF
>TRBV9
ASSVDSSSSYEQY
>TRBV24-1
ATSDAQGTESEQF
>TRBV4-3
ASSQGAGAPHNEQF
>TRBV15
ATSGDRGQETQY
>TRBV7-9
ASSLAGHNTEAF
>TRBV3-1/TRBV3-2
ASSQDFPRREQY
>TRBV27
ANNPYEAVITGEQY